This T cell receptor beta chain was found in a study of blood T cell repertoires in COVID-19. Study background: The origin of the acute and convalescent COVID-19 samples was the United States, Italy and Spain. PBMCs, B-cell-depleted T cells, or T cells were the source of the cDNA or gDNA that made up the material.

As handled by the study authors: The assay estimated nucleated cells by amplifying reference gene primers. TCRdb's copy holds only in-frame clones and misses some; the assay was immunoSEQ multiplex PCR. The DNA was the basis for D and trimming; V, J and clone size are from that table. Of some 83,000 clones in the sample, 81% were seen once. Germline CDR1 reads SGHTA; CDR2 reads FQGNSA. V shed 1 base, J shed 4 bases, and the junction held 4 bases outside the gene matches. CDR3 length: 17 residues. Sample: peripheral blood. The TCR comes from a man at least 80 years old with acute or convalescent COVID-19. The chain combines TRBV7-2 with TRBJ2-7, with 16 bases lining up with TRBD2. The CDR3 protein is CASSLVGGLAGGYEQYF. Written as DNA, the CDR3 is TGTGCCAGCAGCTTAGTCGGGGGACTAGCGGGAGGGTACGAGCAGTACTTC.